These 11 T cell receptor beta chains share one sample of origin, sequenced in a study of Graves' ophthalmopathy and Graves' hyperthyroidism. Using RNA transcripts, the TCR beta CDR3 regions were amplified. HTBI primers were employed in first-round RT-PCR, then a second-round multiplex PCR followed. TCRdb reprocessed the multiplex PCR reads via MiXCR and lists one record per CDR3 protein. The sample yields 220,000 or so distinct CDR3 sequences, 20% to 25% seen once. The sample comprised peripheral blood. The origin of the receptors is a woman in her forties or fifties with Graves' ophthalmopathy.

This clonotype was detected many times. CDR3 region: CAWGQTRGEPQYF. Written as DNA, the CDR3 is TGTGCCTGGGGGCAGACGCGCGGGGAGCCCCAGTACTTC. The V and J genes are TRBV30 and TRBJ2-5; perhaps TRBD2 as D (6 bases). Trimming pared 5 bases from V and 9 bases from J, leaving 19 bases between. Germline V lookup: CDR1 GTSNPN, CDR2 SVGIG (reference sequence). This CDR3 region has 13 residues.

The table lists this clonotype with a few counts. This sequence joins TRBV10-3 and TRBJ1-5, with 8 nucleotides matching TRBD1. Germline V CDR1 and CDR2: ENHRY, SYGVKD. After removal of 4 bases from V and 7 bases from J, the junction contained 6 bases not matched to a gene. The CDR3 is 14 amino acids. CDR3 amino acids: CAISGNRGDQPQHF. DNA of the CDR3: TGTGCCATCAGTGGGAACAGGGGGGACCAGCCCCAGCATTTT.

The J gene is TRBJ1-2, the V gene TRBV20-1; D gene unclear. V lost 5 bases and J 2 bases, leaving 18 bases between the germline ends. The CDR3 has 15 amino acids. CDR1 DFQATT and CDR2 SNEGSKA come from the germline V gene (reference sequence). The CDR3 region is CSASPPGSLNYGYTF. The CDR3 nucleotides are TGCAGTGCTTCCCCCCCGGGATCACTCAACTATGGCTACACCTTC.

This clonotype appeared many times. V usage is TRBV24-1 and J usage is TRBJ1-1; D not resolved. The V end lost 5 bases, the J end lost 3 bases, and 9 bases lay between the germline ends. This CDR3 region has 13 residues. CDR1 KGHDR and CDR2 SFDVKD come from the germline V gene. CDR3 loop: CATSGGWDTEAFF. The CDR3 coding sequence is TGTGCCACCAGTGGAGGGTGGGACACTGAAGCTTTCTTT.

This clonotype was recorded at least ten times. This chain connects TRBV6-1 to TRBJ1-5; TRBD1 might be the D (6 bases). V was trimmed by 6 bases and J by 2 bases, leaving 17 bases between them. The CDR3 sequence is 16 residues long. CDR1 and CDR2 from the germline V gene are MNHNS and SASEGT. This CDR3 reads CASRNGGATRNQPQHF. For the CDR3, the DNA is TGTGCCAGCAGGAACGGGGGGGCCACCCGCAATCAGCCCCAGCATTTT.

This clonotype was observed a handful of times. The chain couples TRBV3-1 to TRBJ1-2; 10 bases line up with TRBD1. The V gene's germline CDR1 is LGHDT and CDR2 YNNKEL (reference sequence). The CDR3 length is 15 residues. V shed 5 bases, J shed 3 bases, and the junction held 6 bases outside the gene matches. In nucleotides, the CDR3 is TGTGCCAGCAGCGACGGTGGGACAGGGGACTATGGCTACACCTTC. Translation: CASSDGGTGDYGYTF. Using reference TRBV3-1 and TRBJ1-2 for the parts outside the CDR3, the full variable domain is DTAVSQTPKYLVTQMGNDKSIKCEQNLGHDTMYWYKQDSKKFLKIMFSYNNKELIINETVPNRFSPKSPDKAHLNLHINSLELGDSAVYFCASSDGGTGDYGYTFGSGTRLTVV.

In this sample, this clonotype turned up many times. This chain connects TRBV7-3 to TRBJ2-7; D unclear. From germline, CDR1 is SGHTA and CDR2 FQGTGA. V was cut by 5 bases and J by 1 base, with 9 bases left in between. The CDR3 length is 13 residues. The CDR3 loop is CASSKDRSYEQYF. The DNA of the CDR3 is TGTGCCAGCAGCAAGGACCGGTCCTACGAGCAGTACTTC.

The V call is TRBV29-1, the J call TRBJ2-6, with TRBD1 matching over 11 bases. The V gene's germline CDR1 is SQVTM and CDR2 ANQGSEA. The trim removed 5 bases at V and 1 base at J, leaving 7 bases unmatched. The CDR3 spans 17 residues. CDR3 amino acids: CSVTPGQGDSGANVLTF. The CDR3 region has the DNA TGCAGCGTTACGCCGGGACAGGGGGATTCTGGGGCCAACGTCCTGACTTTC.

V usage is TRBV3-1 and J usage is TRBJ2-5, with 9 positions matching TRBD2. V dropped 1 base and J dropped 2; count of bases not matched to a gene: 5. The CDR3 totals 16 residues. Germline V gene data show CDR1 as LGHDT and CDR2 as YNNKEL (reference sequence). CDR3 DNA sequence: TGTGCCAGCAGCCAAGGACTAGCGGACCTTCAAGAGACCCAGTACTTC. This translates into CASSQGLADLQETQYF.

In its sample, this clonotype was seen a few times. This chain links TRBV28 with TRBJ2-1; 10 bases are a match to TRBD2. J lost 0 bases, V lost 5 bases, and 4 bases had no gene match. The germline V gene encodes CDR1 MDHEN and CDR2 SYDVKM. The CDR3 length is 16 residues. CDR3 in DNA: TGTGCCAGCAGTACCCGACTAGCGGGCTCCTACAATGAGCAGTTCTTC. This encodes CASSTRLAGSYNEQFF.

This clonotype was counted at least ten times. The chain joins TRBV12-3 or TRBV12-4 to TRBJ2-7, with D possibly TRBD2 on 6 matching bases. There are 13 residues in the CDR3. V dropped 6 bases and J dropped 5 bases, with 14 bases sitting between them. The DNA of the CDR3 is TGTGCCAGCAGCCCCACTAGCTTCCACGAGCAGTACTTC. Protein sequence: CASSPTSFHEQYF.